The rows below give T cell receptor beta chains drawn from one sample of a study of blood T cell repertoires in COVID-19. Repertoires were generated with immunoSEQ multiplex PCR, while TCRdb's copy carries only in-frame clones and drops some. This sample has tens of thousands of clones, with approximately 92% found just once. The sequenced material came from peripheral blood. These receptors came from a human donor in a cohort sampled during active COVID-19. Each CDR3 is given with its conserved first and last residue. Each record gives: clone size, V gene, J gene, CDR3 length, D gene, CDR3 DNA, CDR3 protein. The D gene is left open where the match is weak. The size of a clone is reported for some rows only, either as once, few or many, or as a class for expanded clones.

>-|TRBV27|TRBJ2-7|16|TRBD1
TGTGCCAGCAGTTTAGTGGGCAGGGGGCTTTCCTACGAGCAGTACTTC
CASSLVGRGLSYEQYF
>-|TRBV12-3/TRBV12-4|TRBJ1-1|12|TRBD1
TGTGCCAGCAATCCTCAGGGGGCTGAAGCTTTCTTT
CASNPQGAEAFF
>-|TRBV5-6|TRBJ2-7|15|-
TGTGCCAGCAGCTTGGTGGGACTCTCAGACTACGAGCAGTACTTC
CASSLVGLSDYEQYF
>-|TRBV9|TRBJ1-3|13|-
TGTGCCAGCAGCTCACATGTTGGAAACACCATATATTTT
CASSSHVGNTIYF
>-|TRBV19|TRBJ1-1|19|-
TGTGCCAGTAGCCGCCGGGACACTCTCCTTCTCCATGAAAGACGACTAGCTTTCTTT
CASSRRDTLLLHERRLAFF
>-|TRBV2|TRBJ2-7|16|TRBD2
TGTGCCACCCGGAGTGTAGCGGGAGAATTCGTGGTCGAGCAGTACTTC
CATRSVAGEFVVEQYF
>few|TRBV9|TRBJ2-7|14|-
TGTGCCAGCAGCGCGAGGGGGACGCCCTACGAGCAGTACTTC
CASSARGTPYEQYF
>-|TRBV9|TRBJ2-3|16|TRBD2
TGTGCCAGCAGCGTAGCTACTAGCGGGGGTGCAGATACGCAGTATTTT
CASSVATSGGADTQYF
>-|TRBV4-1|TRBJ1-2|15|-
TGCGCCAGCAGCCAAGGGTTAACAGCACCCTATGGCTACACCTTC
CASSQGLTAPYGYTF
>once|TRBV7-2|TRBJ1-3|17|-
TGTGCCAGCAGCCCCACCACCGGACAGCTCTCTGGAAACACCATATATTTT
CASSPTTGQLSGNTIYF
>-|TRBV7-2|TRBJ2-1|14|TRBD2
TGTGCCAGCAGCTTCTACGGGAGGGCCAATGAGCAGTTCTTC
CASSFYGRANEQFF
>-|TRBV11-3|TRBJ2-7|14|-
TGTGCCAGCAGCCCACTAGCAGTCGCAGGCGAGCAGTACTTC
CASSPLAVAGEQYF
>-|TRBV19|TRBJ2-2|15|TRBD2
TGTGCCAGTAGTCTAACAGCGGGGGGGCCCGGGGAGCTGTTTTTT
CASSLTAGGPGELFF
>-|TRBV6-5|TRBJ2-3|15|TRBD2
TGTGCCAGCAGTTACGGTGCGGGAGGGCGAGATACGCAGTATTTT
CASSYGAGGRDTQYF
>-|TRBV7-2|TRBJ2-4|14|TRBD1
TGTGCCAGCAGCCCCCGACAGGGTCAAAACATTCAGTACTTC
CASSPRQGQNIQYF
>few|TRBV7-9|TRBJ1-2|14|-
TGTGCCAGCAGCACCGGGACTTCTAACTATGGCTACACCTTC
CASSTGTSNYGYTF
>-|TRBV24-1|TRBJ1-5|17|TRBD1
TGTGCCACCAGTGACTCCGCCGGACAGGGCCGGAATCAGCCCCAGCATTTT
CATSDSAGQGRNQPQHF
>-|TRBV6-5|TRBJ2-1|14|TRBD2
TGTGCCAGTTCACTAGCGGGAATACCAGATGAGCAGTTCTTC
CASSLAGIPDEQFF
>few|TRBV24-1|TRBJ2-5|18|-
-
CATSDLLFFGPGVETQYF
>-|TRBV11-3|TRBJ1-4|13|-
TGTGCCAGCAGCCTGGAAGGGGATGAAAAACTGTTTTTT
CASSLEGDEKLFF
>-|TRBV20-1|TRBJ2-1|18|-
TGCAGTGCTAGTCCCCCCAACGCGCGGCGCAGCTCCTACAATGAGCAGTTCTTC
CSASPPNARRSSYNEQFF
>-|TRBV5-4|TRBJ2-7|15|TRBD1
TGTGCCAGCAGCGACACCGGGACAGGGCTCTACGAGCAGTACTTC
CASSDTGTGLYEQYF
>-|TRBV7-9|TRBJ1-2|13|-
TGTGCCAGCAGCCCAGGACTGGAAAGGAGCTACACCTTC
CASSPGLERSYTF
>-|TRBV24-1|TRBJ2-1|14|-
TGTGCCACCAGTGCCTCCGGGGACTACAATGAGCAGTTCTTC
CATSASGDYNEQFF
>-|TRBV5-4|TRBJ1-2|13|-
TGTGCCAGCAGGGACAGAGAACTCTATGGCTACACCTTC
CASRDRELYGYTF
>-|TRBV24-1|TRBJ2-2|14|TRBD1
TGTGCCACCAGCCGGGACAGGGTTTCCGGGGAGCTGTTTTTT
CATSRDRVSGELFF
>-|TRBV5-1|TRBJ1-3|17|TRBD1
TGCGCCAGCAGCTTGGCTCTCGGGACAGTCTCTGGAAACACCATATATTTT
CASSLALGTVSGNTIYF
>few|TRBV4-2|TRBJ1-2|16|-
TGTGCCAGCAGCCAAGATGGGATGGCAGGGTGGTATGGCTACACCTTC
CASSQDGMAGWYGYTF
>-|TRBV4-1|TRBJ2-4|12|-
TGCGCCAGCAGCCAAGATAAGACACCTCAGTACTTC
CASSQDKTPQYF
>-|TRBV10-3|TRBJ2-3|15|TRBD2
TGTGCCACTCGGACTAGCGGGGGGCGCACAGATACGCAGTATTTT
CATRTSGGRTDTQYF
>-|TRBV5-1|TRBJ1-1|14|-
TGCGCCAGCAGCCCTGGTGGGGGCAACACTGAAGCTTTCTTT
CASSPGGGNTEAFF
>-|TRBV11-2|TRBJ2-7|15|-
TGTGCCAGCAGCTTAAGGGGGGGTGCCCCCTACGAGCAGTACTTC
CASSLRGGAPYEQYF
>-|TRBV7-3|TRBJ2-1|15|TRBD2
TGTGCCAGCAGCTCCCTAGCGGGGGCCTACAATGAGCAGTTCTTC
CASSSLAGAYNEQFF
>-|TRBV28|TRBJ1-2|16|TRBD1
TGTGCCAGCACGACGCTCTCCGGGACAGGGAACTATGGCTACACCTTC
CASTTLSGTGNYGYTF
>-|TRBV2|TRBJ1-5|15|-
TGTGCCAGCAGTGACGGGGCAGGGGGCAATCAGCCCCAGCATTTT
CASSDGAGGNQPQHF
>-|TRBV29-1|TRBJ2-2|14|-
TGCAGCGTTGAAGATAGGAGCAACACCGGGGAGCTGTTTTTT
CSVEDRSNTGELFF
>-|TRBV6-5|TRBJ1-1|15|TRBD1
TGTGCCAGCAGCTCCGGCCTGACAGGGCCCCATGAAGCTTTCTTT
CASSSGLTGPHEAFF
>once|TRBV18|TRBJ1-1|14|-
TGTGCCAGCTCAGAGCGGGGACTGAACACTGAAGCTTTCTTT
CASSERGLNTEAFF
>once|TRBV14|TRBJ1-1|13|-
TGTGCCAGCAGCCACCAGGGATACACTGAAGCTTTCTTT
CASSHQGYTEAFF
>-|TRBV5-1|TRBJ2-3|16|TRBD2
TGCGCCAGCAGCTTGCCAAGCGGGAGGGCATCGGATACGCAGTATTTT
CASSLPSGRASDTQYF